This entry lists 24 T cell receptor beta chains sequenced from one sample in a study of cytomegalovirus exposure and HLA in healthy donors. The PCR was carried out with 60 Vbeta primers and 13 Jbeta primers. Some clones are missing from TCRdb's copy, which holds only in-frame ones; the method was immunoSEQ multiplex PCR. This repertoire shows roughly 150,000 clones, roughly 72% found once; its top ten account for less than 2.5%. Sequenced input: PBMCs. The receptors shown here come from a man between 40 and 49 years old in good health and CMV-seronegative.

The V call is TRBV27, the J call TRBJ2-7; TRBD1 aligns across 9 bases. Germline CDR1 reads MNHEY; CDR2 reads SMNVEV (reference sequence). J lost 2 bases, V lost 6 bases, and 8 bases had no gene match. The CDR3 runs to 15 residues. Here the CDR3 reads CASRRTGVSTYEQYF. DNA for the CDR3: TGTGCCAGCAGAAGGACAGGGGTATCGACCTACGAGCAGTACTTC.

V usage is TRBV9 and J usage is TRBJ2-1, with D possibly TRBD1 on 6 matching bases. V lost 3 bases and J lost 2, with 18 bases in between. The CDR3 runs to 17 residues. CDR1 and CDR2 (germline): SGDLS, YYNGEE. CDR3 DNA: TGTGCCAGCAGCGGCGATGTGGCTAGGGGGACCTACAATGAGCAGTTCTTC. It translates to CASSGDVARGTYNEQFF.

CDR3 coding DNA: TGTGCCAGCAGCCGGGGGGTGGTGCTCACCGGGGAGCTGTTTTTT. Amino acids: CASSRGVVLTGELFF. The chain is built from TRBV11-3 and TRBJ2-2, with 7 bases matching TRBD2. This CDR3 comprises 15 residues. CDR1 is SGHNT and CDR2 is YENEEA in the germline V gene. After removal of 5 bases from V and 4 bases from J, the junction contained 7 bases not matched to a gene.

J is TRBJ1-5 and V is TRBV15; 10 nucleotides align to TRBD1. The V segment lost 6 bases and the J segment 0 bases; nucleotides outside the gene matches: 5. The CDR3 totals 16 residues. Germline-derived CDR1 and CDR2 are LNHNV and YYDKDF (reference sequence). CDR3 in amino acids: CATRRDRGLSNQPQHF. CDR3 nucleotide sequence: TGTGCCACCAGGAGGGACAGGGGTCTTAGCAATCAGCCCCAGCATTTT.

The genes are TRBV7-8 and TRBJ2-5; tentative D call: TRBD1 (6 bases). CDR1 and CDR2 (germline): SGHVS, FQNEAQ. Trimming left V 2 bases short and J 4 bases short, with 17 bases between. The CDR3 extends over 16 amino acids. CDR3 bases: TGTGCCAGCAGCTTATACAGGATAGGGGGAAGAGAGACCCAGTACTTC. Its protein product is CASSLYRIGGRETQYF.

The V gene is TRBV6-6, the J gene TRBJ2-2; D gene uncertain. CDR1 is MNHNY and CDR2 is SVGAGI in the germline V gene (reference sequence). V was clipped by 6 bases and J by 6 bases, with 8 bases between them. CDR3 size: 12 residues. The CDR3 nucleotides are TGTGCCAGCAGCCCCTTAGCCGGGGAGCTGTTTTTT. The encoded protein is CASSPLAGELFF.

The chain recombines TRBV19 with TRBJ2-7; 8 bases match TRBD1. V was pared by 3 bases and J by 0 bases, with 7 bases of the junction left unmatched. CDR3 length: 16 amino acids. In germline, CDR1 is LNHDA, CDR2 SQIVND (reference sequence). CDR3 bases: TGTGCCAGTAGTATCGGACAGGGCCTAAGCTCCTACGAGCAGTACTTC. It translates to CASSIGQGLSSYEQYF.

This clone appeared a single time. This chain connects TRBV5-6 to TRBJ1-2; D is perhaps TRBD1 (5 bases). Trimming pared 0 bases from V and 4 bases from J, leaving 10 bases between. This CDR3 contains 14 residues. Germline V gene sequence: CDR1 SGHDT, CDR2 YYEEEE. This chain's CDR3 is CASSLEPGGYGYTF. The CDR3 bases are TGTGCCAGCAGCTTGGAGCCGGGGGGCTATGGCTACACCTTC.

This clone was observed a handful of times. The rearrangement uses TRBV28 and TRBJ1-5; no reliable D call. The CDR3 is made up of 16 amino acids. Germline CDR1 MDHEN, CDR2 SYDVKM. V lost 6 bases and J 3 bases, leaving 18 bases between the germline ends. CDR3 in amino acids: CASSRPGGSFNQPQHF. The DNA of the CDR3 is TGTGCCAGCAGCCGCCCAGGAGGGAGCTTCAATCAGCCCCAGCATTTT.

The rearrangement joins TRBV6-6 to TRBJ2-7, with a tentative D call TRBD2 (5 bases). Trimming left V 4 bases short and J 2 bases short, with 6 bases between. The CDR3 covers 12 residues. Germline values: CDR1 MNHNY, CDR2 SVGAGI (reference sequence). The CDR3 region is CASSLRAYEQYF. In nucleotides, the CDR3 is TGTGCCAGCAGTTTGAGGGCCTACGAGCAGTACTTC.

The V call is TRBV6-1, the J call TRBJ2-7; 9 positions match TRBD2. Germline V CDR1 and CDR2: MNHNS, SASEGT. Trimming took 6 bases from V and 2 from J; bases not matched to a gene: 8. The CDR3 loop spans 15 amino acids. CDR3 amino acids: CASRLAGGTTYEQYF. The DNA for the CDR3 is TGTGCCAGCAGACTCGCGGGGGGGACAACCTACGAGCAGTACTTC.

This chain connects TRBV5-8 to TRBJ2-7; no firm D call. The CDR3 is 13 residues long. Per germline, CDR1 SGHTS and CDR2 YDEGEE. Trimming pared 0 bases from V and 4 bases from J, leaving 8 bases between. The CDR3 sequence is CASSLGPEYEQYF. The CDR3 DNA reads TGTGCCAGCAGCTTGGGGCCCGAATACGAGCAGTACTTC.

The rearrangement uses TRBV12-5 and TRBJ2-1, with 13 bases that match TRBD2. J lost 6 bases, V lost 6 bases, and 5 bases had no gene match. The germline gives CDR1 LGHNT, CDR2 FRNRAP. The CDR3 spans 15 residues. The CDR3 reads CASGTTSGGPNEQFF. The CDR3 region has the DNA TGTGCTAGTGGGACGACTAGCGGGGGGCCCAATGAGCAGTTCTTC.

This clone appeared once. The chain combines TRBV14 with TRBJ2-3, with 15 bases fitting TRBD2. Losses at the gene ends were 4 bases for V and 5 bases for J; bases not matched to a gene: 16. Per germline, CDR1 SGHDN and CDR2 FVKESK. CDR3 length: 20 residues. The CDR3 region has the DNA TGTGCCAGCAGCCGGGAACCCCCGGGACTAGCGGGAGGCCCCGGAGATACGCAGTATTTT. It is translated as CASSREPPGLAGGPGDTQYF.

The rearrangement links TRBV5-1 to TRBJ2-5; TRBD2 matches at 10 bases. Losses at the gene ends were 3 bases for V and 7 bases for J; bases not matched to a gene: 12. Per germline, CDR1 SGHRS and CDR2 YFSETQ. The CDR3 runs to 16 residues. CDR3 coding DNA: TGCGCCAGCAGCTCCCATGCCGGGACTAGCGTGGGGACCCAGTACTTC. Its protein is CASSSHAGTSVGTQYF.

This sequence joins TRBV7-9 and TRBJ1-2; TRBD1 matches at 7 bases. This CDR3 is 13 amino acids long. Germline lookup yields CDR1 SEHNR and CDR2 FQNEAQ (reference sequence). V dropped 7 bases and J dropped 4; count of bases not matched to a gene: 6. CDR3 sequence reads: CASTPGTAYGYTF. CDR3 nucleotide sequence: TGTGCCAGCACCCCCGGGACAGCCTATGGCTACACCTTC.

Here the CDR3 DNA reads TGCGCCAGCATGAACCGGGACTCGTTCCCAGATACGCAGTATTTT. This translates into CASMNRDSFPDTQYF. The rearrangement links TRBV10-2 to TRBJ2-3, with a weak D call TRBD2 (6 bases). V was pared by 7 bases and J by 4 bases, with 18 bases between. Per the germline V gene, CDR1 is WSHSY and CDR2 is SAAADI. The CDR3 spans 15 residues.

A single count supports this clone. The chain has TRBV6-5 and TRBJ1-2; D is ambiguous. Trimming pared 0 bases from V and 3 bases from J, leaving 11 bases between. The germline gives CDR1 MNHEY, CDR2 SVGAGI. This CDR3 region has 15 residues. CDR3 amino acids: CASSYSVSSDYGYTF. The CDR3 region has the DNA TGTGCCAGCAGTTACTCGGTTAGCTCGGACTATGGCTACACCTTC.

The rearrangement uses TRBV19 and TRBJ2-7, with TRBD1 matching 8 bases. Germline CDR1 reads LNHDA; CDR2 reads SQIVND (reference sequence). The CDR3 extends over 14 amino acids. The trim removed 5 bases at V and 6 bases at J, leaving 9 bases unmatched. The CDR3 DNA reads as TGTGCCAGTAGTGAGACAGGGGAGTTGTCCGAGCAGTACTTC. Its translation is CASSETGELSEQYF.

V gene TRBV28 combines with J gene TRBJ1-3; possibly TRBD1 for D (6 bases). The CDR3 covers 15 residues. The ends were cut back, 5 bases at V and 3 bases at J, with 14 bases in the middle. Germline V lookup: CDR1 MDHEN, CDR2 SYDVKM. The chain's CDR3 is CASSPGVVVGNTIYF. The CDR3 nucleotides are TGTGCCAGCAGTCCAGGGGTGGTCGTTGGAAACACCATATATTTT.

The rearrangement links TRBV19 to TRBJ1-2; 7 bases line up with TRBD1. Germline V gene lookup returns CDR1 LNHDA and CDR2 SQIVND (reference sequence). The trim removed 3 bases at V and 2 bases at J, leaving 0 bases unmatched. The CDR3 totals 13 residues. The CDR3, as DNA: TGTGCCAGTAGTATGACAGGGAACTATGGCTACACCTTC. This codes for CASSMTGNYGYTF.

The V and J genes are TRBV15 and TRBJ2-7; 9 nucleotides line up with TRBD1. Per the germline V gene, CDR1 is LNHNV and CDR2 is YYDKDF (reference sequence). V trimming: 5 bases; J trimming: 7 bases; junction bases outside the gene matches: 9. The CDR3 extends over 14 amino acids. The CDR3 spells CATSGPGQGDEQYF. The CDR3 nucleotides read TGTGCCACCAGCGGGCCGGGACAGGGCGATGAGCAGTACTTC.

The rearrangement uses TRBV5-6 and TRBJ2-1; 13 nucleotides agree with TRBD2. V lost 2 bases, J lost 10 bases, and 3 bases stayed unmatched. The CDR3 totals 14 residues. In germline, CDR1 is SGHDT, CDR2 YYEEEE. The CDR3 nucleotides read TGTGCCAGCAGCTTCGGACTAGCGGGAGAGGAGCAGTTCTTC. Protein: CASSFGLAGEEQFF.

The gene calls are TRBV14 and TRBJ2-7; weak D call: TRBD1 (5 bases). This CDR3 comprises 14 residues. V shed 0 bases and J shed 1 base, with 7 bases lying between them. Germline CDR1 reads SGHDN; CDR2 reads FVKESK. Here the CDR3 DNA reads TGTGCCAGCAGCCAAGAGGCAGGGTCCTACGAGCAGTACTTC. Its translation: CASSQEAGSYEQYF.